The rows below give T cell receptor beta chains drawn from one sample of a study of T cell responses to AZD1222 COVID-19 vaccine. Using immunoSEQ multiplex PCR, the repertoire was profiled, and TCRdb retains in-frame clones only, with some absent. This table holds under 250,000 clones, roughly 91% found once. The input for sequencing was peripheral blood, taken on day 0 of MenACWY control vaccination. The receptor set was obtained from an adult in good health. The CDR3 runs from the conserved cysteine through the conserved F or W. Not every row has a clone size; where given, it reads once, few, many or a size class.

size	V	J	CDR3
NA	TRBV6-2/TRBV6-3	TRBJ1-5	CASSYVGSGQPQHF
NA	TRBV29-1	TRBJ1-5	CSAGQGNQPQHF
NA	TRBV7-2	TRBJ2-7	CASGAAGSSSYEQYF
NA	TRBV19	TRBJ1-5	CASSDSFYGQPQHF
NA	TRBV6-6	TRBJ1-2	CASSKQTGGGMRTF
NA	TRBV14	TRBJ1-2	CASSQDLGGFNYGYTF
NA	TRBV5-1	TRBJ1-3	CASKPGGISGNTIYF
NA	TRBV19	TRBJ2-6	CASSDQGDSISGANVLTF
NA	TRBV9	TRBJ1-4	CASSVDQTPEKLFF
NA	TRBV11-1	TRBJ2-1	CASSPRLAGGNEQFF
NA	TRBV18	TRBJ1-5	CASSPGKGNQPQHF
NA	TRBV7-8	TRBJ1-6	CASSLDGWNSPLHF
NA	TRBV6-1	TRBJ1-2	CASSEEARARGYTF
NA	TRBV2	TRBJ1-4	CASRVAGGYNEKLFF
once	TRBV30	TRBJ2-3	CAWDVQGADTQYF
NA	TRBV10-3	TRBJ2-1	CAISEGTSGGNEQFF
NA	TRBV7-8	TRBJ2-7	CASSLWYEQYF
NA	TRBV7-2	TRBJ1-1	CASSSITENTEAFF
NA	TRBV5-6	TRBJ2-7	CASSLVRGSYEQYF
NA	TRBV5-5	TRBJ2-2	CASSPALGGTGELFF
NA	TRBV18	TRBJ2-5	CASSPNGGRETQYF
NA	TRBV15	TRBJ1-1	CATSREGLPTEAFF
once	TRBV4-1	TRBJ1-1	CASSQGSGERTEAFF
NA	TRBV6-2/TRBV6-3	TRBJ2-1	CASSWTGVNEQFF
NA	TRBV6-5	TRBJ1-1	CASSYSGQGAAEAFF
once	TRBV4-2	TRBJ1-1	CASSLKKGGSYTEAFF
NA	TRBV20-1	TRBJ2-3	CSASGLAGGPDTQYF
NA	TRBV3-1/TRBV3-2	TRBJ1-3	CASSPPGTALGNTIYF